Listed here is a single T cell receptor beta chain. Its antigen remains unknown. Germline V gene lookup returns CDR1 MDHEN and CDR2 SYDVKM. The CDR3 is made up of 10 amino acids. The data were obtained in a study of a mutant IDH1 vaccine in newly diagnosed glioma. Produced via immunoSEQ multiplex PCR; TCRdb's table is partial and in-frame only. Counted here are approximately 100,000 clones, roughly 90% occurring once; the ten biggest clones make up under 0.7%. Regarding time point: baseline, week 1 (first vaccination visit). Treatment meaning: pre-vaccination baseline after standard-of-care therapy. Each astrocytoma in the donors was new, WHO grade 3 or 4, IDH1-mutant and ATRX-lost. Study findings and constraints: Among all patients, vaccine-induced immune responses occurred in roughly 93%. Seemingly, pseudoprogression had no relation to changes in the top peripheral T cell clonotypes.

Sequences were derived from PBMCs, sampled from a glioma patient treated with radiotherapy, temozolomide or both. The J gene is TRBJ2-7, the V gene TRBV28; tentatively, D is TRBD2 (6 bases). This TCR was recovered from a woman in her forties or fifties with glioma. The CDR3 is CVSGSYEQYF. CDR3 sequence (DNA): TGTGTAAGCGGGTCGTACGAGCAGTACTTC.